This T cell receptor (beta chain) was observed in a study of T cell responses to AZD1222 COVID-19 vaccine. Whole-study findings and limits: Receipt of two AZD1222 doses was followed by a rise in Spike-specific TCR breadth and depth.

About this clone itself: Its cognate antigen is unknown.

The protocol was immunoSEQ multiplex PCR, while the TCRdb copy is restricted to in-frame clones and leaves out a portion. Of 190,000 or so clones detected, 88% appear once; the ten largest clones hold about 25%. Germline V gene data show CDR1 as ENHRY and CDR2 as SYGVKD. V shed 9 bases and J 6 bases; nucleotides not matched to a gene: 7. This CDR3 has 14 amino acids. The gene calls are TRBV10-3 and TRBJ2-6, with 8 bases fitting TRBD1. The sequence was obtained from an adult who received the AZD1222 COVID-19 vaccine. Source: peripheral blood, taken 28 days after the second AZD1222 dose. For the CDR3, the DNA is TGTGCCATATGGACAGGGAAAGAGGCCAACGTCCTGACTTTC. Amino acids: CAIWTGKEANVLTF.